Shown below are 18 T cell receptor beta chains from a single sample sequenced in a study of shared clonotypes between healthy human individuals. The naive CD8 population came from CD45RO-negative cells selected for CCR7, without terminally differentiated effector memory CD45RA+ cells. Data came from immunoSEQ multiplex PCR; TCRdb stores just in-frame clones and leaves some out. The sample contains roughly 2,000,000 clones, 90% to 95% of which appear only once. The sample comprised naive CD8+ T cells from PBMCs. The receptors were sampled from a young man in good health. Some clones in this sample may be carry-over from other donors' samples.

The CDR3 here is CASSFGTGTDNQPQHF. DNA for the CDR3: TGTGCCAGCAGCTTTGGAACCGGGACAGACAATCAGCCCCAGCATTTT. The genes are TRBV5-6 and TRBJ1-5, with 7 bases identical to TRBD1. The J segment lost 3 bases and the V segment lost 2 bases, leaving 8 bases of the junction unmatched. The CDR3 totals 16 residues. Looked up from germline, CDR1 is SGHDT and CDR2 is YYEEEE.

CDR3 protein: CASSLRPGHTNQPQHF. In nucleotides, the CDR3 is TGTGCCAGCAGCCTTCGACCGGGACACACCAATCAGCCCCAGCATTTT. This rearrangement joins TRBV5-6 to TRBJ1-5; possibly TRBD1 for D (6 bases). Trimming removed 4 bases at V and 3 bases at J, with 17 bases between. Germline V gives CDR1 SGHDT, CDR2 YYEEEE. The CDR3 is 16 amino acids.

The chain is built from TRBV13 and TRBJ1-3; no clear D gene. CDR3 length equals 17 residues. Germline V CDR1 and CDR2: PRHDT, FYEKMQ (reference sequence). V gave up 0 bases and J gave up 2 bases, with 14 bases separating them. In nucleotides, the CDR3 is TGTGCCAGCAGCTTAGGGCCTCGGGGAGGGACTGGAAACACCATATATTTT. It encodes CASSLGPRGGTGNTIYF.

The chain recombines TRBV28 with TRBJ2-7, with D hard to call. Germline-derived CDR1 and CDR2 are MDHEN and SYDVKM. V lost 2 bases, J lost 1 base, and 9 bases lay in between. The CDR3 is made up of 14 amino acids. As DNA, the CDR3 is TGTGCCAGCAGTTTAGGGCAGCCATCCTACGAGCAGTACTTC. This gives the protein CASSLGQPSYEQYF.

J is TRBJ2-7 and V is TRBV7-6; 9 nucleotides match TRBD2. The CDR3 length is 17 residues. Germline V gene data show CDR1 as SGHVS and CDR2 as FNYEAQ. Trimming at V came to 0 bases and at J to 2 bases, leaving 8 bases not matched to a gene. The chain's CDR3 is CASSLARGSGSTYEQYF. CDR3 DNA sequence: TGTGCCAGCAGCTTAGCCCGAGGTAGCGGGAGCACCTACGAGCAGTACTTC.

This sequence joins TRBV5-1 and TRBJ1-4, with TRBD1 matching 8 bases. Trimming took 1 base from V and 1 from J; bases not matched to a gene: 3. The V gene's germline CDR1 is SGHRS and CDR2 YFSETQ. The length of the CDR3 is 16 residues. CDR3 coding DNA: TGCGCCAGCAGCTTGAAAGGACAGGGAACTAATGAAAAACTGTTTTTT. Its protein is CASSLKGQGTNEKLFF.

The chain combines TRBV10-2 with TRBJ2-1; the D gene is possibly TRBD2 (7 bases). Germline CDR1 and CDR2: WSHSY and SAAADI. The V gene lost 7 bases and the J gene lost 9 bases, with 10 bases spanning the gap. This CDR3 has 11 amino acids. The CDR3 region is CASKGGFEQFF. The DNA of the CDR3 is TGCGCCAGCAAGGGGGGGTTTGAGCAGTTCTTC.

This clone was detected a few times. The genes are TRBV25-1 and TRBJ2-2, with D perhaps matching TRBD2 (6 bases). Per the germline V gene, CDR1 is MGHDK and CDR2 is SYGVNS. The CDR3 consists of 13 residues. V shed 3 bases and J shed 6 bases, with 8 bases lying between them. CDR3 sequence (DNA): TGTGCCAGCAGTGATAGACTAGCCGGGGAGCTGTTTTTT. This gives the protein CASSDRLAGELFF.

This clone was detected once. The gene calls are TRBV19 and TRBJ2-1, with 10 bases matching TRBD2. CDR3 length equals 15 residues. The V segment lost 7 bases and the J segment 3 bases; nucleotides outside the gene matches: 6. Germline CDR1 is LNHDA and CDR2 is SQIVND (reference sequence). The CDR3 protein is CASTPGLAYYNEQFF. The DNA for the CDR3 is TGTGCCAGTACCCCGGGACTAGCGTACTACAATGAGCAGTTCTTC.

J is TRBJ2-2 and V is TRBV28; D is ambiguous. V was pared by 3 bases and J by 2 bases, with 10 bases between. CDR3 length: 15 amino acids. Per the germline V gene, CDR1 is MDHEN and CDR2 is SYDVKM. This chain's CDR3 is CASSFMALNTGELFF. CDR3 coding DNA: TGTGCCAGCAGTTTTATGGCCCTTAACACCGGGGAGCTGTTTTTT.

The chain has TRBV30 and TRBJ2-7, with D possibly TRBD2 on 5 matching bases. The CDR3 is 14 amino acids. Germline CDR1 and CDR2: GTSNPN and SVGIG (reference sequence). V was pared by 0 bases and J by 2 bases, with 11 bases between. The CDR3 is CAWSVGGFTYEQYF. The DNA of the CDR3 is TGTGCCTGGAGTGTTGGAGGATTTACCTACGAGCAGTACTTC.

The genes are TRBV4-1 and TRBJ2-2; TRBD1 or TRBD2 may be the D gene (6 bases each). Germline V CDR1 and CDR2: MGHRA, YSYEKL. V lost 4 bases and J lost 9, with 12 bases in between. The CDR3 is 13 amino acids. The CDR3 nucleotides read TGCGCCAGCAGCCTAGCCGGGGGCAGGGAGCTGTTTTTT. Translated: CASSLAGGRELFF.

This clone occurred once. The chain couples TRBV27 to TRBJ1-1; 8 bases match TRBD1. Trimming cost V 2 bases and J 2 bases; bases outside gene matches: 4. CDR3 length equals 15 residues. Germline-derived CDR1 and CDR2 are MNHEY and SMNVEV (reference sequence). CDR3 region: CASSLVTGGNTEAFF. The CDR3, as DNA: TGTGCCAGCAGTTTAGTAACAGGGGGAAACACTGAAGCTTTCTTT.

The chain recombines TRBV9 with TRBJ2-7; D is uncertain. Trimming took off 3 bases at V and 6 bases at J, with 13 bases between the two ends. Looked up from germline, CDR1 is SGDLS and CDR2 is YYNGEE. The CDR3 consists of 13 residues. The CDR3 nucleotides are TGTGCCAGCAGCGCAACCGTGGCATCCGAGCAGTACTTC. It is translated as CASSATVASEQYF.

The genes are TRBV18 and TRBJ1-3; D may be TRBD1 (5 bases). The length of the CDR3 is 14 residues. The V end was cut by 5 bases, the J end by 2 bases, with 10 bases between. From germline, CDR1 is KGHSH and CDR2 LQKENI. This chain's CDR3 is CASSGGAAGNTIYF. The CDR3 DNA is TGTGCCAGCTCAGGCGGGGCGGCTGGAAACACCATATATTTT. The full variable domain, with the rest looked up from reference TRBV18 and TRBJ1-3, is NAGVMQNPRHLVRRRGQEARLRCSPMKGHSHVYWYRQLPEEGLKFMVYLQKENIIDESGMPKERFSAEFPKEGPSILRIQQVVRGDSAAYFCASSGGAAGNTIYFGEGSWLTVV.

To note about this clone: Other nucleotide sequences in the sample specify the same CDR3. The genes are TRBV4-1 and TRBJ2-7; 7 bases line up with TRBD1. The germline V gene has CDR1 MGHRA and CDR2 YSYEKL. V trimming: 3 bases; J trimming: 3 bases; junction bases outside the gene matches: 5. This CDR3 spans 14 amino acids. This CDR3 reads CASSHRDRGYEQYF. In DNA form, the CDR3 reads TGCGCCAGCAGCCATCGGGACAGAGGCTACGAGCAGTACTTC.

This clone was seen only once. The V call is TRBV7-3, the J call TRBJ2-1; 7 bases align to TRBD2. Germline assignment: CDR1 SGHTA and CDR2 FQGTGA. The CDR3 is 16 amino acids. With 2 bases clipped from V and 5 bases from J, the junction kept 9 bases outside the gene matches. CDR3 DNA sequence: TGTGCCAGCAGCTTAGGCTCTAGCGGCCCCAACAATGAGCAGTTCTTC. Translation gives CASSLGSSGPNNEQFF.

The chain carries TRBV5-1 and TRBJ2-5; D gene ambiguous. The CDR3 has 14 amino acids. Germline V gene lookup returns CDR1 SGHRS and CDR2 YFSETQ. V was cut by 4 bases and J by 2 bases, with 12 bases left in between. Here the CDR3 reads CASSLSLGQETQYF. In DNA, the CDR3 is TGCGCCAGCAGCCTCTCCTTGGGTCAAGAGACCCAGTACTTC.